The rows below give T cell receptor beta chains drawn from one sample of a study of T cells expressing NK-cell markers. TCRdb re-called the 5' RACE reads; one entry per CDR3 protein, DNA not given. The sample table includes 400,000 to 450,000 distinct CDR3 sequences. Specimen: blood T cells: a sorted CD56 or NKG2C T cell subset, CD4+ or CD8+ T cells, or bulk PBMC T cells (not recorded which). These receptors came from a woman between 18 and 70 years old in good health. Both conserved end residues are part of each CDR3.

v_call: TRBV15; j_call: TRBJ1-2; cdr3_aa: CATSTGTGRTDYGYTF
v_call: TRBV4-2; j_call: TRBJ2-3; cdr3_aa: CASSARQTDTQYF
v_call: TRBV6-5; j_call: TRBJ1-1; cdr3_aa: CASSLDRSNTEAFF
v_call: TRBV12-3/TRBV12-4; j_call: TRBJ2-4; cdr3_aa: CASSWGSFRVAKNIQYF
v_call: TRBV7-2; j_call: TRBJ1-4; cdr3_aa: CASSSGRASNEKLFF
v_call: TRBV20-1; j_call: TRBJ2-7; cdr3_aa: CSARDRLAGNYEQYF
v_call: TRBV28; j_call: TRBJ2-1; cdr3_aa: CASSLTVANNEQFF
v_call: TRBV10-2; j_call: TRBJ1-1; cdr3_aa: CASLGGAEAFF
v_call: TRBV6-1; j_call: TRBJ2-3; cdr3_aa: CASSPGFFADTQYF
v_call: TRBV4-2; j_call: TRBJ1-1; cdr3_aa: CASRPGQGATEAFF
v_call: TRBV25-1; j_call: TRBJ1-2; cdr3_aa: CASSEMAGYGYTF
v_call: TRBV4-3; j_call: TRBJ2-2; cdr3_aa: CASSQDRDGRTGELFF
v_call: TRBV7-2; j_call: TRBJ2-1; cdr3_aa: CASSAGTGSYEQFF
v_call: TRBV11-2; j_call: TRBJ1-1; cdr3_aa: CASSGRGTDQNTEAFF
v_call: TRBV5-1; j_call: TRBJ2-2; cdr3_aa: CASSPTGQGSNTGELFF
v_call: TRBV5-1; j_call: TRBJ2-1; cdr3_aa: CASSLRRRGAESYNEQFF
v_call: TRBV4-2; j_call: TRBJ1-5; cdr3_aa: CASSQEVWQPQHF
v_call: TRBV5-6; j_call: TRBJ2-3; cdr3_aa: CAKQEGRADTQYF
v_call: TRBV20-1; j_call: TRBJ2-3; cdr3_aa: CSARDGTRGTDTQYF
v_call: TRBV6-1; j_call: TRBJ1-6; cdr3_aa: CASTLILGNLALHF
v_call: TRBV18; j_call: TRBJ2-3; cdr3_aa: CASSPRVGVDTQYF
v_call: TRBV12-3/TRBV12-4; j_call: TRBJ1-5; cdr3_aa: CASRRASDQPQHF
v_call: TRBV29-1; j_call: TRBJ2-5; cdr3_aa: CSVSGLALQETQYF
v_call: TRBV4-2; j_call: TRBJ1-2; cdr3_aa: CASSQDRAANYGYTF
v_call: TRBV28; j_call: TRBJ2-5; cdr3_aa: CASSRETGGRETQYF
v_call: TRBV20-1; j_call: TRBJ1-1; cdr3_aa: CSPNWDRNTEAFF